The 22 T cell receptor beta chains below were found in one sample sequenced in a study of beta chain features in type 1 diabetes. The whole isolated RNA underwent reverse transcription, so sequencing captured expressed TCRB transcripts. Assay used: immunoSEQ multiplex PCR; TCRdb lists only in-frame clones, some missing. The profile shows 250,000 to 350,000 clones, about 11% of them singletons. Material for sequencing was naive CD4+ T cells from blood. Source of these receptors: a woman in her thirties in good health.

This chain connects TRBV28 to TRBJ2-5; 7 positions agree with TRBD2. CDR1 and CDR2 from the germline V gene are MDHEN and SYDVKM. CDR3 size: 15 residues. V lost 5 bases to trimming and J lost 0 bases; unmatched junction nucleotides: 6. CDR3 region: CASSGSGINQETQYF. The DNA of the CDR3 is TGTGCCAGCAGTGGAAGCGGGATAAACCAAGAGACCCAGTACTTC.

The V gene is TRBV29-1, the J gene TRBJ2-7; 14 nucleotides line up with TRBD2. This CDR3 has 17 residues. Germline CDR1 is SQVTM and CDR2 is ANQGSEA. Germline trimming cut 4 bases from V and 5 bases from J; bases unmatched to any gene: 13. The CDR3 nucleotides read TGCAGCGTTGCCGGGACTAGCGGGAGTGGGGGGTTGGACGAGCAGTACTTC. It translates to CSVAGTSGSGGLDEQYF.

V gene TRBV7-2 combines with J gene TRBJ2-4, with 8 bases fitting TRBD1. CDR1 SGHTA and CDR2 FQGNSA come from the germline V gene. Trimming took 3 bases from V and 0 from J; bases not matched to a gene: 13. This CDR3 is 19 amino acids long. In DNA, the CDR3 is TGTGCCAGCAGCTTCACCGGGACAGGCCGACCTTTAGCCAAAAACATTCAGTACTTC. Its translation is CASSFTGTGRPLAKNIQYF.

The rearrangement joins TRBV5-1 to TRBJ1-1, with TRBD1 identical over 9 bases. Germline V lookup: CDR1 SGHRS, CDR2 YFSETQ. CDR3 length: 17 residues. V shed 0 bases, J shed 0 bases, and the junction held 6 bases outside the gene matches. In DNA form, the CDR3 reads TGCGCCAGCAGCTTGGTGGACAGGGGAAAGGTGAACACTGAAGCTTTCTTT. It is translated as CASSLVDRGKVNTEAFF.

The rearrangement links TRBV18 to TRBJ1-4; D ambiguous. With 4 bases removed from V and 6 bases from J, the gap between germline ends came to 9 bases. The CDR3 loop spans 13 amino acids. Germline V gene sequence: CDR1 KGHSH, CDR2 LQKENI. The CDR3 DNA reads as TGTGCCAGCTCACTCGGACTAGATGAAAAACTGTTTTTT. Its protein product is CASSLGLDEKLFF.

The chain links TRBV7-2 to TRBJ2-7; possible D gene TRBD2, 5 bases. Germline V gene sequence: CDR1 SGHTA, CDR2 FQGNSA. Trimming removed 5 bases at V and 5 bases at J, with 19 bases between. The CDR3 loop spans 15 amino acids. The CDR3 here is CASSSRTAVIHEQYF. In nucleotides, the CDR3 is TGTGCCAGCAGCAGTCGGACTGCTGTGATCCACGAGCAGTACTTC.

This clone was seen more than once but under ten times. V and J are TRBV7-2 and TRBJ2-5; TRBD2 agrees at 9 bases. Unmatched junction bases numbered 8, after V lost 7 bases and J lost 5 bases. The CDR3 loop spans 14 amino acids. Germline CDR1 and CDR2: SGHTA and FQGNSA. The CDR3, as DNA: TGTGCCAGCACAGATATAGCGGGAGAGGAGACCCAGTACTTC. It is translated as CASTDIAGEETQYF. The full variable domain, with the rest looked up from reference TRBV7-2 and TRBJ2-5, is GAGVSQSPSNKVTEKGKDVELRCDPISGHTALYWYRQSLGQGLEFLIYFQGNSAPDKSGLPSDRFSAERTGGSVSTLTIQRTQQEDSAVYLCASTDIAGEETQYFGPGTRLLVL.

The chain recombines TRBV6-6 with TRBJ2-2; perhaps TRBD2 as D (5 bases). V was clipped by 2 bases and J by 7 bases, with 11 bases between them. There are 14 residues in the CDR3. Germline assignment: CDR1 MNHNY and CDR2 SVGAGI (reference sequence). CDR3 amino acids: CASSYREIHGELFF. The CDR3 bases are TGTGCCAGCAGTTACAGGGAGATTCACGGGGAGCTGTTTTTT.

The chain joins TRBV27 to TRBJ2-7; D perhaps matches TRBD2 (5 bases). CDR3 length: 12 residues. V was clipped by 2 bases and J by 11 bases, with 13 bases between them. The germline V gene has CDR1 MNHEY and CDR2 SMNVEV (reference sequence). CDR3 loop: CASSLRSGREYF. The CDR3 DNA reads as TGTGCCAGCAGTTTAAGGAGCGGTAGGGAGTACTTC.

The rearrangement links TRBV7-2 to TRBJ2-5; 7 bases align to TRBD1. J was trimmed by 4 bases and V by 5 bases; bases with no gene match: 7. The germline V gene has CDR1 SGHTA and CDR2 FQGNSA. The CDR3 has 14 amino acids. The CDR3 sequence: CASSPNRGRETQYF. The DNA of the CDR3 is TGTGCCAGCAGCCCGAACAGGGGCCGAGAGACCCAGTACTTC.

The chain has TRBV9 and TRBJ2-3; 7 bases agree with TRBD2. The CDR3 extends over 16 amino acids. Looked up from germline, CDR1 is SGDLS and CDR2 is YYNGEE. Unmatched junction bases numbered 6, after V lost 0 bases and J lost 2 bases. The CDR3 protein is CASSVAGGLATDTQYF. The CDR3 DNA reads TGTGCCAGCAGCGTAGCGGGGGGACTCGCCACAGATACGCAGTATTTT.

In this sample, this clone turned up once. This chain connects TRBV2 to TRBJ1-2; D ambiguous. V lost 5 bases and J lost 2, with 9 bases in between. Germline V CDR1 and CDR2: SNHLY, FYNNEI. CDR3 length: 13 amino acids. The CDR3 sequence is CASSRGLNYGYTF. The DNA of the CDR3 is TGTGCCAGCAGTAGAGGCTTAAACTATGGCTACACCTTC.

The V gene is TRBV5-6, the J gene TRBJ2-3; D possibly corresponds to TRBD1 (6 bases). From germline, CDR1 is SGHDT and CDR2 YYEEEE. The CDR3 loop spans 15 amino acids. With 0 bases removed from V and 1 base from J, the gap between germline ends came to 9 bases. In DNA, the CDR3 is TGTGCCAGCAGCTTGGGCAGGGGAGGCACAGATACGCAGTATTTT. As protein: CASSLGRGGTDTQYF.

The chain links TRBV2 to TRBJ1-5; D is ambiguous. With 6 bases removed from V and 4 bases from J, the gap between germline ends came to 16 bases. Germline values: CDR1 SNHLY, CDR2 FYNNEI. The CDR3 runs 15 residues. The CDR3 spells CASRRTETTNQPQHF. The CDR3 coding sequence is TGTGCCAGCAGGAGGACTGAAACAACAAATCAGCCCCAGCATTTT.

The genes are TRBV5-1 and TRBJ2-3; no reliable D call. V gave up 0 bases and J gave up 0 bases, with 14 bases separating them. This CDR3 has 17 amino acids. CDR1 is SGHRS, CDR2 YFSETQ, per germline. The CDR3 spells CASSLGWQTSSTDTQYF. The CDR3 nucleotides are TGCGCCAGCAGCTTGGGGTGGCAGACTTCTAGCACAGATACGCAGTATTTT.

V is TRBV14 and J is TRBJ2-1; the match to TRBD2 covers 9 bases. Germline CDR1 is SGHDN and CDR2 is FVKESK. The CDR3 loop spans 14 amino acids. V lost 4 bases to trimming and J lost 5 bases; unmatched junction nucleotides: 3. CDR3 region: CASSRASGNNEQFF. The CDR3 region has the DNA TGTGCCAGCAGCCGAGCTAGCGGGAACAATGAGCAGTTCTTC.

This clone was counted a few times. V usage is TRBV7-2 and J usage is TRBJ2-3; D is uncertain. CDR1 is SGHTA, CDR2 FQGNSA, per germline. Trimming removed 3 bases at V and 2 bases at J, with 15 bases between. This CDR3 is built from 16 residues. The CDR3 sequence: CASSFSSRVNTDTQYF. CDR3 DNA sequence: TGTGCCAGCAGCTTTAGTAGTCGGGTGAACACAGATACGCAGTATTTT.

The gene calls are TRBV7-2 and TRBJ2-2, with 12 bases matching TRBD2. Germline V gene sequence: CDR1 SGHTA, CDR2 FQGNSA. This CDR3 comprises 17 residues. The ends lost 2 bases at V and 8 bases at J; junction bases unmatched: 9. The CDR3 is CASSLQRTSGRKGELFF. For the CDR3, the DNA is TGTGCCAGCAGCTTACAGCGCACTAGCGGGAGGAAGGGGGAGCTGTTTTTT.

This clone was observed a handful of times. The V call is TRBV6-5, the J call TRBJ1-5, with D maybe TRBD1 (5 bases). CDR1 MNHEY and CDR2 SVGAGI come from the germline V gene. The ends were cut back, 3 bases at V and 0 bases at J, with 9 bases in the middle. CDR3 length equals 15 residues. CDR3 loop: CASSYGGNSNQPQHF. CDR3 sequence (DNA): TGTGCCAGCAGTTATGGGGGGAATAGCAATCAGCCCCAGCATTTT.

The V call is TRBV30, the J call TRBJ1-1, with 9 bases that match TRBD1. Germline V gives CDR1 GTSNPN, CDR2 SVGIG (reference sequence). This CDR3 contains 14 residues. V lost 3 bases and J lost 6; bases outside the gene matches: 8. CDR3 region: CAWRGTGYWSEAFF. CDR3 DNA: TGTGCCTGGAGAGGGACAGGGTACTGGTCTGAAGCTTTCTTT.

This clone appeared a few times. This rearrangement joins TRBV30 to TRBJ2-7, with D possibly being TRBD2 (6 bases). CDR3 length equals 13 residues. The ends were cut back, 8 bases at V and 2 bases at J, with 16 bases in the middle. Per the germline V gene, CDR1 is GTSNPN and CDR2 is SVGIG (reference sequence). In DNA form, the CDR3 reads TGTGCCACTTGGGGGAGGCCCCCCTACGAGCAGTACTTC. Translation: CATWGRPPYEQYF.

The chain is built from TRBV7-2 and TRBJ2-7; 12 positions agree with TRBD2. CDR3 length equals 17 residues. CDR1 SGHTA and CDR2 FQGNSA come from the germline V gene. Trimming removed 5 bases from V and 3 bases from J; junction bases left unmatched: 11. The CDR3 DNA follows: TGTGCCAGCAGCGACCTGACTAGCGGGAGAGTACACTACGAGCAGTACTTC. This encodes CASSDLTSGRVHYEQYF.